A selection of T cell receptor beta chains follows, all from one sample in a study of control samples from healthy donors and cancer patients. Repertoires were generated with immunoSEQ multiplex PCR, while TCRdb's copy carries only in-frame clones and drops some. Among 100,000 to 150,000 clones listed, 75% to 95% were seen once. The sequencing input was blood. The receptors stem from a man aged 35 to 55 in good health. The CDR3 runs from the conserved cysteine through the conserved F or W. The D gene is left open where the match is weak. Rows may omit the clone size; those that give it use once, few, many or a size class.

cdr3_aa: CASSIPTGAPYGYTF
cdr3_nt: TGTGCCAGCAGTATCCCGACCGGGGCTCCCTATGGCTACACCTTC
clone_size: .
cdr3_length: 15
v_call: TRBV19
j_call: TRBJ1-2
d_call: .

cdr3_aa: CASRGLGTGELFF
cdr3_nt: TGTGCCAGCAGGGGGCTGGGCACCGGGGAGCTGTTTTTT
clone_size: .
cdr3_length: 13
v_call: TRBV6-5
j_call: TRBJ2-2
d_call: .

cdr3_aa: CASSFPTVGDGAFF
cdr3_nt: TGTGCCAGCAGCTTTCCGACAGTCGGGGATGGGGCTTTCTTT
clone_size: .
cdr3_length: 14
v_call: TRBV27
j_call: TRBJ1-1
d_call: .

cdr3_aa: CASRERLAGINTDTQYF
cdr3_nt: TGTGCCAGCAGGGAACGACTAGCGGGGATCAACACAGATACGCAGTATTTT
clone_size: .
cdr3_length: 17
v_call: TRBV2
j_call: TRBJ2-3
d_call: TRBD2

cdr3_aa: CASSWIAGGLETKNIQYF
cdr3_nt: TGTGCCAGCAGTTGGATAGCGGGGGGGCTGGAGACCAAAAACATTCAGTACTTC
clone_size: .
cdr3_length: 18
v_call: TRBV5-6
j_call: TRBJ2-4
d_call: TRBD2

cdr3_aa: CASSPRQGPGELFF
cdr3_nt: TGTGCCAGCAGCCCTCGACAGGGGCCCGGGGAGCTGTTTTTT
clone_size: .
cdr3_length: 14
v_call: TRBV11-2
j_call: TRBJ2-2
d_call: TRBD1

cdr3_aa: CASSNTAGSGANVLTF
cdr3_nt: TGTGCCAGTAGTAATACGGCGGGCTCTGGGGCCAACGTCCTGACTTTC
clone_size: .
cdr3_length: 16
v_call: TRBV19
j_call: TRBJ2-6
d_call: .

cdr3_aa: CASRPSYYNSPLHF
cdr3_nt: TGTGCCAGCAGACCCTCGTACTATAATTCACCCCTCCACTTT
clone_size: .
cdr3_length: 14
v_call: TRBV28
j_call: TRBJ1-6
d_call: .

cdr3_aa: CASSRDRLYEQYF
cdr3_nt: TGTGCCAGCAGTCGGGACAGACTATACGAGCAGTACTTC
clone_size: once
cdr3_length: 13
v_call: TRBV5-6
j_call: TRBJ2-7
d_call: TRBD1

cdr3_aa: CAWRQPSGNGYTF
cdr3_nt: TGTGCCTGGAGGCAACCGTCAGGAAATGGCTACACCTTC
clone_size: .
cdr3_length: 13
v_call: TRBV30
j_call: TRBJ1-2
d_call: .

cdr3_aa: CASSPGLAGSSSYEQYF
cdr3_nt: TGCGCCAGCAGCCCGGGACTAGCGGGGTCCAGCTCCTACGAGCAGTACTTC
clone_size: .
cdr3_length: 17
v_call: TRBV5-1
j_call: TRBJ2-7
d_call: TRBD2

cdr3_aa: CASSQDRAGASGNTIYF
cdr3_nt: TGTGCCAGCAGCCAAGATCGGGCTGGAGCCTCTGGAAACACCATATATTTT
clone_size: .
cdr3_length: 17
v_call: TRBV4-2
j_call: TRBJ1-3
d_call: .

cdr3_aa: CASSLAPSGAGNSPLHF
cdr3_nt: TGTGCCAGCAGCTTGGCCCCGAGCGGGGCAGGGAATTCACCCCTCCACTTT
clone_size: .
cdr3_length: 17
v_call: TRBV5-4
j_call: TRBJ1-6
d_call: .

cdr3_aa: CASSQEHTRLMNTEAFF
cdr3_nt: TGCGCCAGCAGCCAAGAACATACAAGATTAATGAACACTGAAGCTTTCTTT
clone_size: once
cdr3_length: 17
v_call: TRBV4-1
j_call: TRBJ1-1
d_call: .

cdr3_aa: CASSLGSEARYEQYF
cdr3_nt: TGTGCCAGCAGCTTAGGGTCCGAGGCCCGTTACGAGCAGTACTTC
clone_size: .
cdr3_length: 15
v_call: TRBV13
j_call: TRBJ2-7
d_call: .

cdr3_aa: CASSLNELGRPTGYGYTF
cdr3_nt: TGCGCCAGCAGCTTGAACGAGTTAGGGCGGCCGACCGGCTATGGCTACACCTTC
clone_size: .
cdr3_length: 18
v_call: TRBV5-1
j_call: TRBJ1-2
d_call: .

cdr3_aa: CASSEGHHNTGELFF
cdr3_nt: TGTGCCAGCAGTGAGGGGCACCACAACACCGGGGAGCTGTTTTTT
clone_size: .
cdr3_length: 15
v_call: TRBV2
j_call: TRBJ2-2
d_call: .

cdr3_aa: CASSLKGYSNQPQHF
cdr3_nt: TGTGCCAGTAGCCTAAAAGGGTATAGCAATCAGCCCCAGCATTTT
clone_size: .
cdr3_length: 15
v_call: TRBV19
j_call: TRBJ1-5
d_call: .

cdr3_aa: CASSERGVETQYF
cdr3_nt: TGTGCCAGCAGTGAAAGAGGGGTGGAGACCCAGTACTTC
clone_size: .
cdr3_length: 13
v_call: TRBV2
j_call: TRBJ2-5
d_call: .

cdr3_aa: CASSTRQASGPWTEAFF
cdr3_nt: TGTGCCAGCAGTACTCGACAGGCCTCGGGTCCGTGGACTGAAGCTTTCTTT
clone_size: .
cdr3_length: 17
v_call: TRBV27
j_call: TRBJ1-1
d_call: .

cdr3_aa: CASSQETGPHKKYTF
cdr3_nt: TGTGCCAGCAGCCAGGAAACGGGGCCCCATAAAAAATACACCTTC
clone_size: .
cdr3_length: 15
v_call: TRBV4-2
j_call: TRBJ1-2
d_call: .

cdr3_aa: CASNKAGLAGDEQFF
cdr3_nt: TGCGCCAGCAACAAGGCAGGACTAGCGGGGGATGAGCAGTTCTTC
clone_size: .
cdr3_length: 15
v_call: TRBV5-1
j_call: TRBJ2-1
d_call: TRBD2

cdr3_aa: CASSLGLAGEYEQYF
cdr3_nt: TGTGCCAGCAGCTTAGGACTAGCGGGGGAATACGAGCAGTACTTC
clone_size: .
cdr3_length: 15
v_call: TRBV5-6
j_call: TRBJ2-7
d_call: TRBD2

cdr3_aa: CASSHKPNTEAFF
cdr3_nt: TGTGCCAGCAGCCATAAGCCGAACACTGAAGCTTTCTTT
clone_size: few
cdr3_length: 13
v_call: TRBV12-3/TRBV12-4
j_call: TRBJ1-1
d_call: .

cdr3_aa: CASSALRTGGGYGYTF
cdr3_nt: TGTGCCAGCAGTGCGCTCCGGACAGGGGGAGGCTATGGCTACACCTTC
clone_size: medium-sized
cdr3_length: 16
v_call: TRBV6-1
j_call: TRBJ1-2
d_call: TRBD1

cdr3_aa: CASSLGDRVSEKLFF
cdr3_nt: TGCGCCAGCAGCTTGGGAGACAGGGTTAGTGAAAAACTGTTTTTT
clone_size: .
cdr3_length: 15
v_call: TRBV5-1
j_call: TRBJ1-4
d_call: TRBD1

cdr3_aa: CASSLNTGELFF
cdr3_nt: TGTGCCAGCTCACTTAACACCGGGGAGCTGTTTTTT
clone_size: .
cdr3_length: 12
v_call: TRBV18
j_call: TRBJ2-2
d_call: .

cdr3_aa: CASSPSSGGFTDTQYF
cdr3_nt: TGTGCCAGCAGTCCTTCCAGCGGGGGGTTCACAGATACGCAGTATTTT
clone_size: .
cdr3_length: 16
v_call: TRBV6-6
j_call: TRBJ2-3
d_call: TRBD2